This T cell receptor beta chain is drawn from a study of cytomegalovirus exposure and HLA in healthy donors. Study conclusions and caveats: The study found most TCR sequences rare, yet found some public TCRs in many donors.

A note on this clone: Its specificity is unknown. One end of the junction fails to match germline, which may point to a read error. This sample also contains other DNA sequences that code for the same CDR3.

Primers for the PCR totalled 60 Vbeta and 13 Jbeta. Generated by immunoSEQ multiplex PCR, the TCRdb table keeps only in-frame clones and is missing some. The sample has approximately 150,000 clones, roughly 70% seen once. The CDR3 has 15 amino acids. Germline CDR1 reads SGHRS; CDR2 reads YFSETQ. This sequence originates from a woman aged 40-49 years in good health and CMV-seronegative. Sequencing was carried out using PBMCs. The chain recombines TRBV5-1 with TRBJ1-3, with D possibly matching TRBD1 (5 bases). The CDR3 DNA follows: TGCGCCAGTAGCTTTTACGGGGCGGGAGGAAACACCATATATTTT. It yields the protein CASSFYGAGGNTIYF.